This T cell receptor (beta chain) emerged from a study of shared clonotypes between healthy human individuals. Study information: Each donor contributed plates that comprised three CD4 naive, three CD4 memory, two CD8 naive and one CD8 memory. Study results and caveats: The four-donor shared clonotypes exceeded non-shared clonotypes in generation probability, with non-shared ones scoring lower.

Note on this clone: The antigen is unknown.

Germline V gene sequence: CDR1 KGHSH, CDR2 LQKENI. Trimming removed 4 bases from V and 0 bases from J; junction bases left unmatched: 0. This CDR3 is 14 amino acids long. The run depth of the assay was deep. TCRdb's copy holds only in-frame clones and misses some; the assay was immunoSEQ multiplex PCR. The sample lists around 1.6 million clones, around 98% seen once, with 0.45% in the top ten. This sequence originates from a man aged 30 to 39 in good health. This chain uses TRBV18 with TRBJ2-5; 9 nucleotides agree with TRBD2. Sequenced input: naive CD4+ T cells sorted from blood. Specified subset: CD45RA+ positively selected. CDR3 protein: CASSLAGDQETQYF. CDR3 bases: TGTGCCAGCTCACTAGCGGGAGACCAAGAGACCCAGTACTTC.